The present T cell receptor beta chain was sequenced within a study of T-cell memory formation after mild COVID-19. Points from the study as a whole: Contracting CD4+ clones sat mainly in CM and EM; CD8+ in EMRA. Cross-reactive memory appears to have joined, as suggested by some responding clones showing up in pre-infection memory. Nothing showed for sure that second-wave clones peaking on day 37 were SARS-CoV-2 specific.

TCRdb re-derived calls from the 5' RACE reads in MiXCR, one entry per CDR3 protein. The sample carries fewer than 700,000 distinct CDR3 sequences, approximately 19% recorded once. A remark on this clonotype: No antigen is known for it.

CDR1 SGHKS and CDR2 YYEKEE come from the germline V gene (reference sequence). The CDR3 loop spans 13 amino acids. Trimming removed 3 bases from V and 7 bases from J; junction bases left unmatched: 3. The sequenced material came from PBMCs or a T cell subset sorted from them (not recorded which). The receptor was derived from an adult woman who had mild COVID-19 (a few samples of this study predate the infection). Cell type and time point are not known. The rearrangement uses TRBV5-5 and TRBJ2-1; 8 bases fit TRBD2. Here the CDR3 DNA reads TGTGCCAGCAGCTCGACTAGCGAAAATGAGCAGTTCTTC. Its protein product is CASSSTSENEQFF.